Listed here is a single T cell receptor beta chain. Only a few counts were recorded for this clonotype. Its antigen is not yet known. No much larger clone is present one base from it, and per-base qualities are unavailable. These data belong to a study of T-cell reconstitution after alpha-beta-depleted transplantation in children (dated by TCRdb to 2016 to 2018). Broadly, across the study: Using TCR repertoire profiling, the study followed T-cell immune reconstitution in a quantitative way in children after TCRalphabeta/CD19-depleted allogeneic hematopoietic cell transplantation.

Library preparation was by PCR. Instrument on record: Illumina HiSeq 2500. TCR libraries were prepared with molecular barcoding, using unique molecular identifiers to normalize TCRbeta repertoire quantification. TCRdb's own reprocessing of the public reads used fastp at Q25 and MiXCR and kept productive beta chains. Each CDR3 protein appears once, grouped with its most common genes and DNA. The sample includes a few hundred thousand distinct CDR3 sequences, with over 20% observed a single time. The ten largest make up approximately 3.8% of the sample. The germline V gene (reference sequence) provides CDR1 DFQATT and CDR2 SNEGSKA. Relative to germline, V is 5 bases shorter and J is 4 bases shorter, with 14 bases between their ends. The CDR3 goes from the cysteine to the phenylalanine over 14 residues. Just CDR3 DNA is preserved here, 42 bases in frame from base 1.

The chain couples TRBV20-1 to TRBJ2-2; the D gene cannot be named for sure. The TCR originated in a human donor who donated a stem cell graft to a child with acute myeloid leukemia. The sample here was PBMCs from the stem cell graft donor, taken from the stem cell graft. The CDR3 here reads CSAGKGSGTGELFF. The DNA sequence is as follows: TGCAGTGCTGGTAAAGGAAGTGGCACCGGGGAGCTGTTTTTT.